This is a list of T cell receptor beta chains from one sample in a study of T cells in Graves' hyperthyroidism and ophthalmopathy. Each CDR3 protein is one row after TCRdb ran MiXCR on the multiplex PCR reads. The repertoire holds some 500,000 distinct CDR3 sequences, with approximately 14% as singletons. Sequenced: blood. The receptors were gathered from a woman between 18 and 30 years old with Graves' hyperthyroidism. The CDR3 runs from the conserved cysteine through the conserved F or W. Each record gives: D gene, J gene, clone size, V gene, CDR3 length, CDR3 protein, CDR3 DNA. The D gene is left open where the match is weak. Part of the rows lack a size; the others show once, few, many or a class for expanded clones.

NA TRBJ1-1 NA TRBV5-1 16 CASSLEGNLMNTEAFF TGCGCCAGCAGCTTGGAAGGGAACCTCATGAACACTGAAGCTTTCTTT
TRBD2 TRBJ2-1 many TRBV27 19 CASSNRGLAATSSYNEQFF TGTGCCAGCAGTAACCGGGGACTAGCGGCTACCAGCTCCTACAATGAGCAGTTCTTC
TRBD1 TRBJ2-6 NA TRBV5-1 18 CASSPEGQGGPGANVLTF TGCGCCAGCAGCCCAGAAGGACAGGGGGGCCCTGGGGCCAACGTCCTGACTTTC
NA TRBJ2-7 few TRBV19 15 CASSIGSSASYEQYF TGTGCCAGTAGTATAGGTAGTAGTGCATCCTACGAGCAGTACTTC
NA TRBJ1-2 NA TRBV13 15 CASSLKTTGFYGYAF TGTGCCAGCAGCTTAAAAACGACAGGATTCTATGGCTACGCCTTC
TRBD2 TRBJ2-3 few TRBV7-3 16 CASSLIGREVTDTQYF TGTGCCAGCAGCTTAATAGGGCGGGAGGTCACAGATACGCAGTATTTT
NA TRBJ2-2 NA TRBV4-2 13 CASSPLPAGELFF TGTGCCAGCAGCCCCCTCCCGGCCGGGGAGCTGTTTTTT
NA TRBJ1-2 few TRBV11-3 12 CASSLVVRGYTF TGTGCCAGCAGCTTAGTTGTTAGGGGCTACACCTTC
NA TRBJ1-4 many TRBV6-2/TRBV6-3 14 CASSYTPGGGKLFF TGTGCCAGCAGTTACACCCCAGGAGGCGGAAAACTGTTTTTT
NA TRBJ1-1 many TRBV11-2 13 CATSSRAPLEAFF TGTGCCACTTCTTCAAGGGCTCCCCTTGAAGCTTTCTTT
NA TRBJ1-5 few TRBV28 16 CASSLLGDSYNQPQHF TGTGCCAGCAGTTTACTCGGCGACAGCTACAATCAGCCCCAGCATTTT
NA TRBJ2-1 many TRBV11-3 14 CASKPGPSYNEQFF TGTGCCAGCAAACCGGGACCCTCCTACAATGAGCAGTTCTTC
NA TRBJ1-2 NA TRBV12-3/TRBV12-4 14 CASSFPRGAFGYTF TGTGCCAGCAGTTTCCCTCGGGGCGCATTCGGCTACACCTTC
TRBD1 TRBJ2-3 many TRBV7-8 16 CASSSTGMGSTDTQYF TGTGCCAGCAGCTCGACAGGGATGGGTAGCACAGATACGCAGTATTTT
TRBD2 TRBJ2-1 many TRBV6-1 13 CASGASGYNEQFF TGTGCCAGCGGAGCTAGCGGTTACAATGAGCAGTTCTTC
TRBD1 TRBJ2-1 many TRBV11-2 13 CATGTGNIPEQFF TGTGCAACCGGGACAGGGAATATTCCTGAGCAGTTCTTC
NA TRBJ1-4 many TRBV20-1 14 CSARDSRVREKLFF TGCAGTGCTAGAGATTCCAGGGTGAGGGAAAAACTGTTTTTT
NA TRBJ1-1 many TRBV19 15 CASHPSDWANTEAFF TGTGCCAGCCATCCCTCCGATTGGGCGAACACTGAAGCTTTCTTT
TRBD2 TRBJ2-1 many TRBV6-2/TRBV6-3 16 CASSFPPSGAYNEQFF TGTGCCAGCAGTTTCCCCCCTAGCGGAGCCTACAATGAGCAGTTCTTC
NA TRBJ2-7 few TRBV6-5 18 CASSYSTGLEGGWYEQYF TGTGCCAGCAGTTACTCGACGGGACTCGAGGGGGGGTGGTACGAGCAGTACTTC
NA TRBJ1-4 many TRBV7-2 15 CASSRSGDSGEKLFF TGTGCCAGCAGCCGATCAGGGGATAGTGGGGAAAAACTGTTTTTT
NA TRBJ1-4 NA TRBV6-1 14 CASRSGGSNEKLLF TGTGCCAGCAGATCCGGGGGTTCTAATGAAAAACTGCTTTTT
TRBD2 TRBJ2-7 few TRBV3-1 19 CASSQVTGTSGRPGYEQYF TGTGCCAGCAGCCAAGTCACCGGGACTAGCGGGAGGCCCGGGTACGAGCAGTACTTC
NA TRBJ2-3 many TRBV7-3 14 CASSVAVRTDTQYF TGTGCCAGCAGCGTAGCGGTTAGGACAGATACGCAGTATTTT
NA TRBJ1-1 many TRBV30 13 CAWSPRANTEAFF TGTGCCTGGAGTCCCCGGGCGAACACTGAAGCTTTCTTT
NA TRBJ1-2 many TRBV6-5 14 CASSYSSNNYGYTF TGTGCCAGCAGTTACTCGAGTAATAACTATGGCTACACCTTC
NA TRBJ2-5 NA TRBV6-1 12 CASIETGVTQYF TGTGCCAGCATCGAGACGGGAGTTACCCAGTACTTC
NA TRBJ2-3 NA TRBV12-3/TRBV12-4 16 CASRGSWQLSTDTQYF TGTGCCAGCAGGGGTAGCTGGCAACTTAGCACAGATACGCAGTATTTT
TRBD1 TRBJ1-5 NA TRBV12-3/TRBV12-4 15 CASSSGTEDNQPQHF TGTGCCAGCAGCTCCGGGACAGAAGACAATCAGCCCCAGCATTTT
NA TRBJ2-1 NA TRBV20-1 17 CSARDLGPQSSYNEQFF TGCAGTGCTAGGGACCTCGGGCCTCAAAGCTCCTACAATGAGCAGTTCTTC